Presented here are 20 T cell receptor beta chains from one specimen sequenced in a study of cytomegalovirus exposure and HLA in healthy donors. PCR used 60 Vbeta primers and 13 Jbeta primers. Method: immunoSEQ multiplex PCR; TCRdb's copy keeps in-frame clones and lacks some. The sample shows around 170,000 clones, approximately 84% of them seen only once. The sample comprised PBMCs. These receptors were taken from a woman in her forties or fifties in good health and CMV-seropositive.

This clone turned up a few times. The rearrangement uses TRBV4-1 and TRBJ1-2, with D hard to call. The germline V gene encodes CDR1 MGHRA and CDR2 YSYEKL. CDR3 length: 16 residues. Between the trimmed V and J ends, which lost 1 base and 2 bases, there was a span of 14 bases. As DNA, the CDR3 is TGCGCCAGCAGCCAAGGGCAACAGACACAGAACTATGGCTACACCTTC. Its protein is CASSQGQQTQNYGYTF.

In this sample, this clone turned up a few times. CDR3 region: CAWSRWSGGDRNYGYTF. The CDR3 coding sequence is TGTGCCTGGAGTAGGTGGTCGGGAGGAGACAGGAACTATGGCTACACCTTC. This chain uses TRBV30 with TRBJ1-2; tentatively, D is TRBD1 (6 bases). Trimming cost V 2 bases and J 2 bases, with 21 bases left between them. The CDR3 sequence is 17 residues long. Germline loops: CDR1 GTSNPN, CDR2 SVGIG (reference sequence).

The J gene is TRBJ2-7, the V gene TRBV5-1; 8 bases are a match to TRBD1. The CDR3 has 14 residues. V shed 4 bases and J 1 base; nucleotides not matched to a gene: 4. Germline CDR1 SGHRS, CDR2 YFSETQ. For the CDR3, the DNA is TGCGCCAGCAGCCCCGACAGGGGATCCTACGAGCAGTACTTC. This sequence encodes CASSPDRGSYEQYF.

This clone was recorded once. The gene calls are TRBV29-1 and TRBJ1-1; 9 positions agree with TRBD1. With V trimmed by 7 bases and J by 3 bases, 6 bases remained unmatched. There are 13 residues in the CDR3. The germline CDR1 and CDR2 sequences are SQVTM and ANQGSEA. In DNA form, the CDR3 reads TGCAGCGCCCAGACAGGGGGGGACACTGAAGCTTTCTTT. This translates into CSAQTGGDTEAFF.

The rearrangement links TRBV2 to TRBJ2-3; D might be TRBD1 (6 bases). Germline V gives CDR1 SNHLY, CDR2 FYNNEI. Trimming removed 6 bases from V and 2 bases from J, with 9 bases in between. The CDR3 runs to 13 residues. Here the CDR3 DNA reads TGTGCCAGCAGGAGGGGGTACACAGATACGCAGTATTTT. The encoded protein is CASRRGYTDTQYF. The whole variable domain, remainder taken from reference TRBV2 and TRBJ2-3, is EPEVTQTPSHQVTQMGQEVILRCVPISNHLYFYWYRQILGQKVEFLVSFYNNEISEKSEIFDDQFSVERPDGSNFTLKIRSTKLEDSAMYFCASRRGYTDTQYFGPGTRLTVL.

The chain couples TRBV4-3 to TRBJ2-2; 7 bases map to TRBD2. The germline V gene encodes CDR1 LGHNA and CDR2 YSLEER. V lost 7 bases, J lost 0 bases, and 8 bases stayed unmatched. The CDR3 is made up of 16 amino acids. CDR3 DNA: TGCGCCAGCACCTCTTGGCGGGAGTCGAACACCGGGGAGCTGTTTTTT. Translated, it gives CASTSWRESNTGELFF.

The chain has TRBV5-4 and TRBJ2-1; the match to TRBD1 covers 8 bases. This CDR3 is built from 16 residues. J lost 5 bases, V lost 4 bases, and 11 bases had no gene match. The V gene's germline CDR1 is SGHNT and CDR2 YYREEE (reference sequence). CDR3 DNA: TGTGCCAGCAGCCCTCACCCGGGACAGGAGAACAATGAGCAGTTCTTC. It encodes CASSPHPGQENNEQFF.

With regard to this clone: At the DNA level, this CDR3 is encoded by other sequences in the same sample as well. The J gene is TRBJ2-6, the V gene TRBV19; D is ambiguous. Per germline, CDR1 LNHDA and CDR2 SQIVND (reference sequence). The CDR3 loop spans 15 amino acids. V gave up 3 bases and J gave up 1 base, with 7 bases separating them. Written as DNA, the CDR3 is TGTGCCAGTAGTATCGCGGTTTCTGGGGCCAACGTCCTGACTTTC. Its translation is CASSIAVSGANVLTF.

This clone was detected once. The chain joins TRBV28 to TRBJ1-1; 7 bases line up with TRBD1. In germline, CDR1 is MDHEN, CDR2 SYDVKM. The CDR3 loop spans 17 amino acids. Germline trimming cut 6 bases from V and 0 bases from J; bases unmatched to any gene: 13. CDR3 sequence (DNA): TGTGCCAGCAGCATAAACCCGGGACAGTTGATGAACACTGAAGCTTTCTTT. Encoded protein: CASSINPGQLMNTEAFF.

The chain combines TRBV5-6 with TRBJ2-7; possible D gene TRBD2, 5 bases. The germline V gene has CDR1 SGHDT and CDR2 YYEEEE. The V gene lost 2 bases and the J gene lost 3 bases, with 12 bases spanning the gap. The CDR3 spans 14 residues. The CDR3 DNA is TGTGCCAGCAGCTTTCAGTTAGAGGGCTACGAGCAGTACTTC. It encodes CASSFQLEGYEQYF.

The chain combines TRBV28 with TRBJ1-1, with 7 positions matching TRBD1. CDR1 and CDR2 (germline): MDHEN, SYDVKM. The ends lost 3 bases at V and 1 base at J; junction bases unmatched: 5. The CDR3 runs 15 residues. CDR3 DNA: TGTGCCAGCAGTTTTCGGGGACAGAGGAACACTGAAGCTTTCTTT. Protein sequence: CASSFRGQRNTEAFF.

The chain combines TRBV5-4 with TRBJ2-5, with a tentative D call TRBD2 (7 bases). Trimming pared 2 bases from V and 5 bases from J, leaving 19 bases between. This CDR3 has 16 amino acids. Germline lookup yields CDR1 SGHNT and CDR2 YYREEE (reference sequence). CDR3 protein: CASSFGGAGFGETQYF. CDR3 sequence (DNA): TGTGCCAGCAGCTTTGGGGGGGCGGGTTTCGGGGAGACCCAGTACTTC.

The rearrangement joins TRBV25-1 to TRBJ1-1; D gene uncertain. Trimming removed 2 bases from V and 5 bases from J, with 9 bases in between. In germline, CDR1 is MGHDK, CDR2 SYGVNS. The CDR3 is 13 amino acids. Here the CDR3 DNA reads TGTGCCAGCAGTGAACGTGCGGGTACTGAAGCTTTCTTT. Its translation is CASSERAGTEAFF.

The chain links TRBV7-8 to TRBJ1-1; D gene unclear. The CDR3 totals 15 residues. Germline lookup yields CDR1 SGHVS and CDR2 FQNEAQ. V dropped 1 base and J dropped 4 bases, with 13 bases sitting between them. The CDR3 here is CASSLGTGVITEAFF. In DNA form, the CDR3 reads TGTGCCAGCAGCTTAGGGACCGGGGTAATCACTGAAGCTTTCTTT.

This sequence joins TRBV5-6 and TRBJ1-1; TRBD1 aligns across 7 bases. The CDR3 loop spans 16 amino acids. From germline, CDR1 is SGHDT and CDR2 YYEEEE. V lost 4 bases and J lost 0; bases outside the gene matches: 9. CDR3: CASSVGTAFLNTEAFF. The CDR3 coding sequence is TGTGCCAGCAGCGTAGGGACAGCCTTCCTGAACACTGAAGCTTTCTTT.

In the case of this clone: This sample includes further DNA sequences coding for the same CDR3. The chain recombines TRBV5-1 with TRBJ2-2, with D perhaps TRBD1 (6 bases). In germline, CDR1 is SGHRS, CDR2 YFSETQ. With 0 bases removed from V and 0 bases from J, the gap between germline ends came to 6 bases. The CDR3 contains 15 residues. Here the CDR3 DNA reads TGCGCCAGCAGCTTGGCAGGGGCGAACACCGGGGAGCTGTTTTTT. Its protein product is CASSLAGANTGELFF.

J is TRBJ2-1 and V is TRBV11-1, with a weak D call TRBD2 (7 bases). The CDR3 covers 17 residues. The germline V and J ends were trimmed by 1 base and 6 bases, with 19 bases remaining between them. Germline CDR1 is SGHAT and CDR2 is FQDESV (reference sequence). The CDR3, as DNA: TGTGCCAGCAGCTTAGGGGGGGGCCTAGGGGGGTCCAATGAGCAGTTCTTC. Its protein is CASSLGGGLGGSNEQFF.

The rearrangement joins TRBV4-3 to TRBJ2-2, with 12 bases lining up with TRBD2. The CDR3 extends over 19 amino acids. CDR1 is LGHNA, CDR2 YSLEER, per germline. The J segment lost 0 bases and the V segment lost 3 bases, leaving 8 bases of the junction unmatched. The CDR3 DNA is TGCGCCAGCAGCCAGCGGCTAGCGGGGGGGTCTTCGAACACCGGGGAGCTGTTTTTT. Its protein is CASSQRLAGGSSNTGELFF.

The CDR3 DNA follows: TGTGCCAGCAGAGGGACAGGCCCTCATGGCTACACCTTC. This gives the protein CASRGTGPHGYTF. The chain couples TRBV27 to TRBJ1-2, with 8 positions matching TRBD1. The CDR3 is made up of 13 amino acids. Germline V gene data show CDR1 as MNHEY and CDR2 as SMNVEV (reference sequence). Trimming at V came to 6 bases and at J to 6 bases, leaving 6 bases not matched to a gene.

This clone was observed once. V usage is TRBV6-5 and J usage is TRBJ2-5; possibly TRBD2 for D (6 bases). The end of the DNA aligns better with TRBJ2-7, so the J call may be wrong. This CDR3 region has 16 residues. CDR1 is MNHEY, CDR2 SVGAGI, per germline. CDR3 amino acids: CASSYSKLGGWYEQYF. CDR3 DNA sequence: TGTGCCAGCAGTTACTCGAAGCTCGGGGGTTGGTACGAGCAGTACTTC.